This T cell receptor beta chain was retrieved from a study of CD8 T cells in ankylosing spondylitis. To note about this clonotype: Its target is not known.

Construction of TCR beta libraries was performed using quantitative 5'-RACE with molecular barcodes. TCRdb re-derived calls from the 5' RACE reads in MiXCR, one entry per CDR3 protein. The data hold approximately 150,000 distinct CDR3 sequences, with approximately 32% observed a single time. The length of the CDR3 is 13 residues. Germline CDR1 reads DFQATT; CDR2 reads SNEGSKA (reference sequence). Trimming removed 6 bases from V and 3 bases from J, with 15 bases in between. Regarding the study as a whole: Clones tied to disease were said to be significantly enriched in matched ankylosing spondylitis synovial fluid. Characteristic of ankylosing spondylitis blood, it appeared, was a TCR beta motif comprising eight highly homologous variants. Disease-linked clones displayed a CD8+ phenotype and appeared relatively rarely in peripheral blood.

This sequence joins TRBV20-1 and TRBJ2-7; D is possibly TRBD2 (5 bases). The TCR comes from a male donor with ankylosing spondylitis. Sequences were obtained from synovial fluid, either unsorted or a sorted T cell fraction (not recorded which). Here the CDR3 DNA reads TGCAGTGCCCCCGGACTGGGGAACTACGAGCAGTACTTC. Residues: CSAPGLGNYEQYF.